What follows is one T cell receptor (beta chain) and its context. Its antigen is not known. These data are taken from a study of Ad26.COV2.S vaccination and SARS-CoV-2 variants. Study at large: Donor participated within the Ad26.COV2.S arm of the COV1001 trial. Whole-study findings and limits: Total responses of T cells may have been underestimated by the analyses of TCR breadth and depth. Vaccine recipients posted higher spike-specific TCR breadth than their placebo counterparts.

Treatment reported: roughly 18 received Ad26.COV2.S at low or high dose, single or two shots; about 5 received placebo; per-sample allocation not given. All samples were drawn on day 63, counting from the first vaccine or placebo injection. Clones were sequenced by immunoSEQ multiplex PCR, and TCRdb holds only the in-frame ones, with some missing. The sample holds approximately 480,000 clones, 87% seen once. The CDR3 length is 19 residues. V is TRBV21-1 and J is TRBJ1-3; TRBD1, the table's D call, lacks a check against the DNA. TRBV21-1 is given as a pseudogene. The source material was peripheral blood, sampled in a trial of Ad26.COV2.S vaccine versus placebo. This TCR came from a person aged 18-65 years who received the Ad26.COV2.S COVID-19 vaccine or a placebo. DNA of the CDR3: TGTGCCAGCAGCAAAGACAGGAACCGGCGACAGCCTGATGGAAACACCATATATTTT. Protein: CASSKDRNRRQPDGNTIYF.